This paragraph covers one TCR beta chain sequence. The target antigen is unknown. The data derive from a study of early T cells in non-severe SARS-CoV-2 infection. Across the whole study: Chains were unpaired, as sequencing was done on bulk RNA from unsorted whole blood.

Study observations and caveats: In VDJdb matching, anti-spike CD8 responses were favored while private and CD4 specificities went missing.

The CDR3 covers 17 residues. Looked up from germline, CDR1 is MNHEY and CDR2 is SVGEGT. V gave up 7 bases and J gave up 6 bases, with 26 bases separating them. Individual cDNA molecules received unique molecular identifiers during library preparation. TCRdb re-called the 5' RACE reads with MiXCR, one entry per CDR3 protein. The sample gives 25,000 to 35,000 distinct CDR3 sequences, approximately 6.6% of which show up once; about 32% is in the top ten. The chain has TRBV6-2 or TRBV6-3 and TRBJ2-3; possibly TRBD2 for D (6 bases). This clonotype was obtained from an adult who was a healthcare worker with PCR-confirmed SARS-CoV-2 infection or an uninfected control (not recorded which). The source was whole blood, collected at baseline. CDR3 sequence: CASTPTERRGAADTQYF. As DNA, the CDR3 is TGTGCCAGCACCCCCACCGAACGGCGGGGAGCGGCCGATACGCAGTATTTT.